The present TCR beta chain was sequenced within a study of blood T cell repertoires in COVID-19 (dated by TCRdb to the early 2020s). In the study overall: Collaborator samples came from the United States, Italy and Spain and covered acute and convalescent phases of COVID-19. The repertoires were released in a freely available public database intended as a resource for research on the immune response to SARS-CoV-2. The dataset comprised deeply sampled blood TCRbeta repertoires from subjects exposed to, actively infected with, or recovered from COVID-19. The sample metadata nearly always contained a de-identified subject ID, COVID-19 status, age in years and sex. Where available, HLA class I and class II types were obtained from metadata supplied by the sample provider rather than from assay-based typing. The prospective study material was composed of cDNA or gDNA derived from T cells, B-cell-depleted T cells, or PBMCs. Samples came from the ongoing ImmuneRACE study (first 160 participants) plus 1,254 subjects from 6 global collaborators. What the authors observed across the whole study: How much clinical and demographic metadata was included differed by source and by participant, and the metadata was provided uncurated.

As to this clone: Its antigen is still unknown. Base qualities are not recorded, but no much larger clone differs from it by a single base.

Collaborating institutions collected whole blood in K2EDTA tubes following their own protocols. Collaborator samples were shipped for TCRbeta analysis as frozen whole blood, isolated PBMCs, or DNA extracted from either sample type. The immunoSEQ Assay, a bias-controlled multiplex PCR, was used to amplify TCRbeta CDR3 regions from genomic DNA. Processing in the source paper ran as follows. Nucleated cell counts per sample were estimated from amplification of reference gene primers within the assay. Sequence reads were collapsed and filtered to measure the absolute abundance of every unique TCRbeta CDR3 rearrangement. For each sample, productive Simpson clonality was calculated as the square root of Simpson's diversity index over productive rearrangements. In TCRdb, the immuneACCESS table is reduced to in-frame sequences with V and J assigned. These tables do not hold every clone; where another copy was compared, an unresolved V gene accounts for under half, and the others remain unexplained. From that table come the V and J calls and clone size; the DNA was used to work out D and trimming. The sample table contains 35,000 or so clones; only one count was recorded for approximately 81% of them. The top ten constitute about 29% of the sample.

CDR1 and CDR2 are read off the germline V gene as LGHNA and YNFKEQ. At the junction V is shortened by 7 bases and J by 1 base, with 13 bases in between. Inclusive of the bounding cysteine and phenylalanine, the CDR3 is 14 residues long. Just the 42-base CDR3 DNA is kept, in frame starting at base 1. This TCR was recovered from a man aged 80 or over with active or convalescent COVID-19. Sequencing was done on a sample of peripheral blood. The receptor chain draws on TRBV4-2 and TRBJ1-1; there is no confident call for the D gene. The DNA sequence follows: TGTGCCAGCACCCTCTCGGCGGGGAACACTGAAGCTTTCTTT. It specifies CASTLSAGNTEAFF.